This T cell receptor beta chain comes out of a study of radiotherapy plus CTLA-4 blockade in lung cancer. Study results and caveats: Tumor-derived TCR clones expanded in blood after radiotherapy plus ipilimumab.

Profiling relied on immunoSEQ multiplex PCR, and the TCRdb table lists in-frame clones only, not all of them. The data contain approximately 34,000 clones, roughly 71% of them singletons. CDR1 and CDR2 from the germline V gene are LGHNA and YSLEER. Trimming removed 0 bases from V and 4 bases from J, with 17 bases in between. This CDR3 has 17 amino acids. Worth noting for this clone: Its antigen remains unidentified.

Focal radiation plus CTLA-4 blockade with ipilimumab was administered to patients who had chemo-refractory metastatic non-small-cell lung cancer. The J gene is TRBJ2-3, the V gene TRBV4-3, with TRBD1 as a possible D gene (5 bases). The input for sequencing was peripheral blood, taken from a patient treated with radiotherapy plus ipilimumab. The TCR comes from a human donor with non-small cell lung cancer who had stable disease on radiotherapy plus ipilimumab. CDR3 amino acids: CASSQDRLMQGADTQYF. CDR3 DNA: TGCGCCAGCAGCCAAGATCGGTTGATGCAGGGTGCAGATACGCAGTATTTT.